These T cell receptor beta chains were read from a single sample in a study of cytomegalovirus exposure and HLA in healthy donors. Using immunoSEQ multiplex PCR, the repertoire was profiled, and TCRdb retains in-frame clones only, with some absent. The table lists under 200,000 clones, 84% of them singletons, with around 0.41% in the top ten. Sequencing was performed on PBMCs. These receptors all come from a boy between 2 and 10 years old in good health and CMV-seronegative. The CDR3 runs from the conserved cysteine through the conserved F or W. A D gene is named only where the DNA matches it firmly. Clone size is stated in some rows and not others, as once, few, many or a class when expanded.

j_call v_call d_call clone_size cdr3_aa cdr3_nt
TRBJ2-7 TRBV5-1 . . CASSLRSGSPYEQYF TGCGCCAGCAGCTTGAGGAGCGGCTCCCCCTACGAGCAGTACTTC
TRBJ2-3 TRBV5-4 . once CASSGASARTTDTQYF TGTGCCAGCAGCGGCGCTAGCGCGAGAACGACAGATACGCAGTATTTT
TRBJ2-7 TRBV18 . . CASSQAIQGSYEQYF TGTGCCAGCTCACAGGCGATACAGGGTTCCTACGAGCAGTACTTC
TRBJ2-1 TRBV30 TRBD2 . CAWRAGFYNEQFF TGTGCCTGGAGAGCGGGATTCTACAATGAGCAGTTCTTC
TRBJ2-3 TRBV5-1 TRBD1 few CASSFGQGAADTQYF TGCGCCAGCAGCTTTGGACAGGGGGCTGCAGATACGCAGTATTTT
TRBJ2-5 TRBV11-2 . . CASSAPLASGWGHRETQYF TGTGCCAGCAGCGCTCCCTTGGCTAGCGGATGGGGGCATAGGGAGACCCAGTACTTC
TRBJ2-1 TRBV7-9 TRBD2 . CASSLAGEVYNEQFF TGTGCCAGCAGCTTGGCGGGAGAGGTCTACAATGAGCAGTTCTTC
TRBJ2-2 TRBV30 TRBD2 once CAWSVPLGASGRAAGTGELFF TGTGCCTGGAGTGTCCCTCTCGGGGCTAGCGGGAGGGCCGCGGGCACCGGGGAGCTGTTTTTT
TRBJ1-1 TRBV4-1 . . CASSLVGGEDTEAFF TGCGCCAGCAGCCTTGTGGGGGGGGAGGACACTGAAGCTTTCTTT
TRBJ1-1 TRBV9 . . CASSQGPSTEAFF TGTGCCAGCAGCCAGGGGCCGAGCACTGAAGCTTTCTTT
TRBJ2-1 TRBV5-4 . . CASSPLTNEQFF TGTGCCAGCAGTCCACTGACAAATGAGCAGTTCTTC
TRBJ2-1 TRBV19 . . CASSHGRDYNEQFF TGTGCCAGCTCCCATGGGCGAGACTACAATGAGCAGTTCTTC
TRBJ2-5 TRBV4-1 TRBD2 . CASSQDRWEGQETQYF TGCGCCAGCAGCCAAGATCGGTGGGAGGGCCAAGAGACTCAGTACTTC
TRBJ1-1 TRBV7-6 . . CASSLLTESPEAFF TGTGCCAGCAGCTTGTTGACAGAATCCCCTGAAGCTTTCTTT
TRBJ2-3 TRBV4-2 TRBD2 few CASSQVGGLGSDTQYF TGTGCCAGCAGCCAAGTAGGGGGACTAGGGTCAGATACGCAGTATTTT
TRBJ2-3 TRBV28 . . CASTLEQGLRGDTQYF TGTGCCAGCACCCTAGAGCAGGGTCTTAGGGGGGATACGCAGTATTTT
TRBJ1-3 TRBV9 . . CASSARDGNTIYF TGTGCCAGCAGCGCCCGGGATGGAAACACCATATATTTT
TRBJ2-2 TRBV5-4 . . CASSFGQANTGELFF TGTGCCAGCAGCTTTGGACAAGCGAACACCGGGGAGCTGTTTTTT
TRBJ2-1 TRBV19 TRBD2 . CASSTSGGEQFF TGTGCCAGTAGTACTAGCGGGGGTGAGCAGTTCTTC
TRBJ1-2 TRBV10-3 TRBD1 . CAISEGQGRGYGYTF TGTGCCATCAGTGAAGGACAGGGAAGAGGCTATGGCTACACCTTC
TRBJ2-1 TRBV19 TRBD1 . CASSNLWDRPNYNEQFF TGTGCCAGTAGTAACCTATGGGACAGACCCAACTACAATGAGCAGTTCTTC
TRBJ2-3 TRBV5-1 TRBD1 . CASGTGGTDTQYF TGCGCCAGCGGGACAGGGGGCACAGATACGCAGTATTTT
TRBJ2-3 TRBV15 . . CATSREIGSPGDTQYF TGTGCCACCAGCAGAGAAATTGGGAGTCCGGGAGATACGCAGTATTTT
TRBJ2-5 TRBV10-2 TRBD2 once CASFSGRTQETQYF TGCGCCAGCTTTAGCGGGCGAACCCAAGAGACCCAGTACTTC
TRBJ2-7 TRBV6-5 TRBD2 . CASRPGTGGYEQYF TGTGCCAGCAGGCCCGGGACGGGGGGCTACGAGCAGTACTTC
TRBJ2-5 TRBV10-2 . once CASSELTARETQYF TGCGCCAGCAGTGAGCTCACAGCCCGTGAGACCCAGTACTTC
TRBJ2-3 TRBV9 TRBD2 . CASSTPSGRVDTQYF TGTGCCAGCAGCACTCCTAGCGGGAGGGTAGATACGCAGTATTTT
TRBJ2-7 TRBV28 . . CASSLPGEAFHEQYF TGTGCCAGCAGTTTACCCGGGGAGGCCTTCCACGAGCAGTACTTC
TRBJ2-3 TRBV10-3 TRBD2 . CAISETLAGGQDTQYF TGTGCCATCAGTGAGACACTAGCGGGAGGGCAAGATACGCAGTATTTT
TRBJ1-4 TRBV7-7 . . CASSLTYEKLFF TGTGCTAGCAGCTTAACTTATGAAAAACTGTTTTTT
TRBJ1-1 TRBV4-1 . few CASSRGQNTEAFF TGCGCCAGCAGCCGCGGACAGAACACTGAAGCTTTCTTT
TRBJ2-3 TRBV18 TRBD2 . CASSPLGLGLARDTQYF TGTGCCAGCTCACCATTAGGTCTGGGACTAGCAAGAGATACGCAGTATTTT
TRBJ2-7 TRBV5-1 TRBD2 . CASSRRLAETYEQYF TGCGCCAGCAGCCGACGACTAGCGGAGACCTACGAGCAGTACTTC
TRBJ2-3 TRBV18 TRBD2 . CASSRTSGITDTQYF TGTGCCAGCTCACGTACTAGCGGAATCACAGATACGCAGTATTTT
TRBJ2-3 TRBV5-1 TRBD2 . CASSLGLAGGPTSTDTQYF TGCGCCAGCAGCCTTGGACTAGCGGGAGGGCCGACAAGCACAGATACGCAGTATTTT
TRBJ2-7 TRBV28 . . CASSGGTPNYEQYF TGTGCCAGCAGCGGGGGAACCCCTAACTACGAGCAGTACTTC
TRBJ2-1 TRBV9 . . CASSVASSGQYNEQFF TGTGCCAGCAGCGTAGCTTCGAGCGGGCAATACAATGAGCAGTTCTTC
TRBJ1-2 TRBV29-1 TRBD1 . CSVERTGGIYSGYGYTF TGCAGCGTAGAACGGACAGGGGGCATCTATTCGGGCTATGGCTACACCTTC
TRBJ2-5 TRBV5-6 TRBD1 . CASSFGQGSLIEQYF TGTGCCAGCAGCTTCGGACAGGGGAGTCTTATTGAGCAGTACTTC
TRBJ2-1 TRBV9 TRBD2 . CASSAFSGSSYNEQFF TGTGCCAGCAGCGCATTCAGCGGGAGCTCCTACAATGAGCAGTTCTTC
TRBJ1-2 TRBV19 . . CASSTPDSTNYGYTF TGTGCCAGTAGTACCCCGGACAGCACTAACTATGGCTACACCTTC
TRBJ2-7 TRBV4-1 TRBD2 . CASSQVWGTSGFYEQYF TGCGCCAGCAGCCAAGTCTGGGGGACTAGCGGATTCTACGAGCAGTACTTC
TRBJ2-5 TRBV28 . few CASSFPPGETQYF TGTGCCAGCAGTTTCCCACCGGGGGAGACCCAGTACTTC
TRBJ1-1 TRBV19 . . CASSEGMNTEAFF TGTGCCAGTAGTGAGGGTATGAACACTGAAGCTTTCTTT
TRBJ2-1 TRBV19 . . CASSIDSWNEQFF TGTGCCAGTAGTATTGACTCTTGGAATGAGCAGTTCTTC
TRBJ2-3 TRBV6-1 TRBD2 . CASSETQREGPDTQYF TGTGCCAGCAGTGAGACCCAGCGGGAGGGCCCAGATACGCAGTATTTT
TRBJ1-2 TRBV9 TRBD1 . CASSVAPGQSSYGYTF TGTGCCAGCAGCGTAGCTCCGGGACAGTCCTCCTATGGCTACACCTTC